This record concerns one T cell receptor beta chain sequence. The antigen is undetermined. The sample comes from a study of vaccination effects on CD4 cells after COVID-19. Study observations and caveats: Healthy vaccinees' vaccine-induced clones included only 1 of 255 that recognized common cold coronaviruses. In the late period after vaccination, infection- and vaccine-induced clones contracted markedly.

The CDR3 is 15 amino acids. The trim removed 5 bases at V and 7 bases at J, leaving 13 bases unmatched. From germline, CDR1 is SGHTA and CDR2 FQGNSA. The method was immunoSEQ multiplex PCR; TCRdb's version includes in-frame clones alone and lacks a portion of them. The repertoire consists of about 61,000 clones, with 81% occurring once and the leading ten covering about 2.4%. ViraFEST used viral peptide pools to expand antigen-specific CD4+ T cells before sequencing. Once cultured for around 11 days, the cells underwent separation to obtain CD4+ T cells. None of these healthy vaccinees had been infected with SARS-CoV-2 before vaccination. IL-2 medium was substituted for half the medium on days 3 and 7.

V usage is TRBV7-2 and J usage is TRBJ1-2, with 7 bases fitting TRBD1. The sequence came from a human donor who received a COVID-19 vaccine. Here the sequenced sample was CD4+ T cells from PBMCs cultured with HCoV-229E spike peptides, taken before COVID-19 vaccination. Here the CDR3 reads CASSGWDSLNGGYTF. In nucleotides, the CDR3 is TGTGCCAGCAGCGGATGGGACAGCCTCAATGGTGGCTACACCTTC.